The rows below give T cell receptor beta chains drawn from one sample of a study of T-cell reconstitution after alpha-beta-depleted transplantation in children. TCRdb re-called the PCR reads with MiXCR, one entry per CDR3 protein. This sample has 440,000 or so distinct CDR3 sequences; about a tenth occur once, and the top ten carry approximately 5%. The sequenced sample was PBMCs from the stem cell graft donor, obtained from the stem cell graft. The receptors were gathered from a human donor who donated a stem cell graft to a child with acute myeloid leukemia. CDR3s include the opening cysteine and the closing phenylalanine or tryptophan. The D gene is left open where the match is weak. Clone size is shown for a subset of rows, as once, few, many or a class of expanded clone.

size: -; J: TRBJ2-3; V: TRBV10-1; D: -; CDR3: CASETDTQYF; DNA: TGCGCCAGTGAGACAGATACGCAGTATTTT
size: many; J: TRBJ1-1; V: TRBV12-3/TRBV12-4; D: TRBD1; CDR3: CASSQSGNTGGVAAFF; DNA: TGTGCCAGCAGTCAGAGTGGGAATACAGGGGGTGTCGCAGCTTTCTTT
size: -; J: TRBJ2-7; V: TRBV5-1; D: TRBD1; CDR3: CASSLGVPGTVYEQYF; DNA: TGCGCCAGCAGCTTGGGGGTCCCTGGGACAGTCTACGAGCAGTACTTC
size: few; J: TRBJ1-1; V: TRBV5-1; D: -; CDR3: CASSRTSSNTEAFF; DNA: TGCGCCAGCAGCCGGACCTCCTCGAACACTGAAGCTTTCTTT
size: few; J: TRBJ2-7; V: TRBV7-2; D: -; CDR3: CASSSNRQSYEQYF; DNA: TGTGCCAGCAGCTCGAACCGACAGTCCTACGAGCAGTACTTC
size: many; J: TRBJ1-1; V: TRBV9; D: -; CDR3: CASSVGRLNTEAFF; DNA: TGTGCCAGCAGCGTAGGACGGTTGAACACTGAAGCTTTCTTT
size: few; J: TRBJ2-1; V: TRBV2; D: -; CDR3: CASIQGTSNEQFF; DNA: TGTGCCAGCATACAGGGAACAAGCAATGAGCAGTTCTTC
size: -; J: TRBJ2-5; V: TRBV25-1; D: TRBD2; CDR3: CASSEFFLAGQETQYF; DNA: TGTGCCAGCAGTGAATTCTTCCTAGCGGGACAAGAGACCCAGTACTTC
size: few; J: TRBJ2-3; V: TRBV4-2; D: TRBD2; CDR3: CASSQLADSTDTQYF; DNA: TGTGCCAGCAGCCAACTAGCGGATAGCACAGATACGCAGTATTTT
size: few; J: TRBJ2-2; V: TRBV9; D: -; CDR3: CASTGGSNTGELFF; DNA: TGTGCCAGCACGGGGGGCTCGAACACCGGGGAGCTGTTTTTT
size: -; J: TRBJ2-6; V: TRBV5-1; D: -; CDR3: CASQRVTGANVLTF; DNA: TGCGCCAGCCAGAGGGTTACTGGGGCCAACGTCCTGACTTTC
size: many; J: TRBJ2-7; V: TRBV5-1; D: TRBD1; CDR3: CASSRQGIYEQYF; DNA: TGCGCCAGCAGCCGACAGGGGATCTACGAGCAGTACTTC
size: few; J: TRBJ2-3; V: TRBV7-2; D: TRBD2; CDR3: CASSLAPLAASTDTQYF; DNA: TGTGCCAGCAGCTTAGCTCCGCTAGCGGCAAGCACAGATACGCAGTATTTT
size: -; J: TRBJ2-5; V: TRBV4-2; D: -; CDR3: CASSPQRLETQYF; DNA: TGTGCCAGCAGCCCCCAGAGGCTAGAGACCCAGTACTTC
size: -; J: TRBJ2-2; V: TRBV10-3; D: -; CDR3: CASLTLNTGELFF; DNA: TGTGCCAGCCTGACTCTGAACACCGGGGAGCTGTTTTTT
size: few; J: TRBJ1-5; V: TRBV5-1; D: TRBD1; CDR3: CASSYKLTGTGGQPQHF; DNA: TGCGCCAGCAGCTACAAATTGACCGGGACAGGGGGTCAGCCCCAGCATTTT
size: -; J: TRBJ2-1; V: TRBV7-9; D: TRBD2; CDR3: CAYKRGNEQFF; DNA: TGTGCCTACAAGCGGGGAAATGAGCAGTTCTTC
size: -; J: TRBJ2-5; V: TRBV20-1; D: TRBD2; CDR3: CSAPGPSGVETQYF; DNA: TGCAGTGCCCCAGGACCCAGCGGGGTTGAGACCCAGTACTTC
size: many; J: TRBJ1-6; V: TRBV5-6; D: -; CDR3: CASSFQPNNSPLHF; DNA: TGTGCCAGCAGCTTCCAGCCAAACAATTCACCCCTCCACTTT
size: few; J: TRBJ2-3; V: TRBV4-1; D: TRBD2; CDR3: CASSQRSAGYTDTQYF; DNA: TGCGCCAGCAGCCAACGTTCAGCGGGGTACACAGATACGCAGTATTTT
size: -; J: TRBJ2-5; V: TRBV27; D: TRBD2; CDR3: CASSQTSGLQETQYF; DNA: TGTGCCAGCAGTCAGACTAGCGGACTCCAAGAGACCCAGTACTTC
size: -; J: TRBJ2-3; V: TRBV5-1; D: TRBD1; CDR3: CASSRTGANIDTQYF; DNA: TGCGCCAGCAGCAGGACAGGGGCTAATATAGATACGCAGTATTTT
size: -; J: TRBJ2-1; V: TRBV4-1; D: TRBD2; CDR3: CASTAGGPYNEQFF; DNA: TGCGCCAGCACAGCGGGAGGGCCCTACAATGAGCAGTTCTTC